These 23 T cell receptor beta chains came from one sample sequenced in a study of blood T cell repertoires in COVID-19. Sequencing used immunoSEQ multiplex PCR; TCRdb keeps in-frame clones, though not all of them. The sample carries about 42,000 clones, 76% recorded once. The sequencing input was peripheral blood. Receptor source: an older man with acute or convalescent COVID-19.

This clone was detected a few times. This chain links TRBV5-4 with TRBJ2-7, with D possibly TRBD1 on 5 matching bases. Trimming cost V 4 bases and J 5 bases, with 10 bases left between them. Per the germline V gene, CDR1 is SGHNT and CDR2 is YYREEE (reference sequence). There are 12 residues in the CDR3. The CDR3 reads CASSVGHNEQYF. Here the CDR3 DNA reads TGTGCCAGCAGCGTCGGACACAACGAGCAGTACTTC.

The chain carries TRBV15 and TRBJ1-1; 7 bases are shared with TRBD1. The ends lost 0 bases at V and 6 bases at J; junction bases unmatched: 13. This CDR3 has 17 amino acids. The germline CDR1 and CDR2 sequences are LNHNV and YYDKDF (reference sequence). As DNA, the CDR3 is TGTGCCACCAGCAGAGAAGTAGAAGGGGGCTCCACCGCTGAAGCTTTCTTT. Amino acid sequence: CATSREVEGGSTAEAFF.

The rearrangement links TRBV2 to TRBJ2-2; tentatively, D is TRBD2 (6 bases). This CDR3 comprises 14 residues. Trimming took 10 bases from V and 2 from J, leaving 14 bases between them. Per the germline V gene, CDR1 is SNHLY and CDR2 is FYNNEI. CDR3 DNA: TGTGCCACTGCGGGACCCCTTAACACCGGGGAGCTGTTTTTT. Its translation is CATAGPLNTGELFF.

The rearrangement joins TRBV11-2 to TRBJ2-5; 10 bases map to TRBD1. This CDR3 spans 15 amino acids. V was clipped by 5 bases and J by 5 bases; unmatched bases: 8. Germline V gene lookup returns CDR1 SGHAT and CDR2 FQNNGV. CDR3 sequence: CASSARQGAKETQYF. CDR3 nucleotides: TGTGCCAGCAGCGCCCGACAGGGGGCGAAGGAGACCCAGTACTTC.

The CDR3 region is CASSWGTGEDTQYF. The CDR3, as DNA: TGCGCCAGCAGCTGGGGGACAGGGGAAGATACGCAGTATTTT. The chain employs TRBV5-1 and TRBJ2-3; 10 bases agree with TRBD1. V gave up 3 bases and J gave up 5 bases; unmatched junction bases: 3. Germline CDR1 SGHRS, CDR2 YFSETQ. The CDR3 totals 14 residues.

V gene TRBV9 combines with J gene TRBJ2-3, with TRBD2 as a possible D gene (6 bases). The V end was cut by 0 bases, the J end by 3 bases, with 14 bases between. The CDR3 runs 16 residues. From germline, CDR1 is SGDLS and CDR2 YYNGEE. The CDR3 bases are TGTGCCAGCAGCGTAGGGCCGGGAGTGGGAACAGATACGCAGTATTTT. This translates into CASSVGPGVGTDTQYF.

The chain uses TRBV6-5 and TRBJ2-1, with 9 bases lining up with TRBD1. V shed 5 bases, J shed 3 bases, and the junction held 5 bases outside the gene matches. Germline V gene data show CDR1 as MNHEY and CDR2 as SVGAGI. This CDR3 spans 15 amino acids. CDR3 DNA: TGTGCCAGCAGTATGGACAGGGGAGGCTACAATGAGCAGTTCTTC. This gives the protein CASSMDRGGYNEQFF.

The rearrangement joins TRBV27 to TRBJ1-1, with TRBD1 identical over 7 bases. CDR1 and CDR2 (germline): MNHEY, SMNVEV (reference sequence). J was trimmed by 3 bases and V by 6 bases; bases with no gene match: 4. The CDR3 length is 13 residues. The chain's CDR3 is CASSSTGYTEAFF. CDR3 nucleotide sequence: TGTGCCAGCAGCTCGACAGGGTACACTGAAGCTTTCTTT.

This clone was observed a few times. An end of the junction does not agree with germline; a read error may underlie this. V gene TRBV11-2 combines with J gene TRBJ1-4; 7 bases are shared with TRBD1. Germline V gene data show CDR1 as SGHAT and CDR2 as FQNNGV. The CDR3 sequence is 15 residues long. CDR3 DNA: TGTGCCAGCAGCCTAGACCGGGACAGTACGGTAAAACTGTTTTTT. Protein: CASSLDRDSTVKLFF.

The chain is built from TRBV2 and TRBJ2-1; D is possibly TRBD2 (6 bases). The CDR3 length is 13 residues. Per the germline V gene, CDR1 is SNHLY and CDR2 is FYNNEI. V shed 4 bases and J shed 7 bases, with 11 bases lying between them. The CDR3 DNA reads TGTGCCAGCAGTGCTAGCGTACGGAATGAGCAGTTCTTC. It is translated as CASSASVRNEQFF.

The chain uses TRBV5-4 and TRBJ2-3, with 8 bases that match TRBD1. The CDR3 extends over 16 amino acids. Germline CDR1 SGHNT, CDR2 YYREEE (reference sequence). The V gene end was trimmed by 4 bases and the J gene end by 4 bases; junction bases not matched to a gene: 11. CDR3 amino acids: CASSLGGQGAADTQYF. The CDR3 DNA sequence: TGTGCCAGCAGCCTAGGGGGCCAGGGGGCGGCAGATACGCAGTATTTT.

The table lists this clone with a few counts. V and J are TRBV5-1 and TRBJ1-1; the D is unclear. Germline CDR1 and CDR2: SGHRS and YFSETQ. The CDR3 consists of 14 residues. With 1 base removed from V and 1 base from J, the gap between germline ends came to 8 bases. The CDR3: CASSLTPGNTEAFF. DNA for the CDR3: TGCGCCAGCAGCTTGACGCCAGGGAACACTGAAGCTTTCTTT.

This chain uses TRBV4-2 with TRBJ2-3, with 8 positions matching TRBD2. Germline CDR1 is LGHNA and CDR2 is YNFKEQ. The CDR3 is 17 amino acids. V shed 0 bases, J shed 1 base, and the junction held 6 bases outside the gene matches. For the CDR3, the DNA is TGTGCCAGCAGCCAAGACGGCGGGGGGCCTGGCACAGATACGCAGTATTTT. Residues: CASSQDGGGPGTDTQYF.

The chain uses TRBV21-1 and TRBJ2-3; the table's TRBD2 call for D was not verified on the DNA. TRBV21-1 is listed as a pseudogene. The CDR3 consists of 16 residues. The CDR3 loop reads CASSSLADPPTDTQYF. For the CDR3, the DNA is TGTGCCAGCAGCTCGCTAGCGGACCCGCCCACAGATACGCAGTATTTT.

This clone has more than one count but fewer than ten. This chain links TRBV7-9 with TRBJ1-2, with TRBD1 matching over 8 bases. Trimming cost V 6 bases and J 4 bases; bases outside gene matches: 7. The CDR3 has 14 amino acids. Germline V gene data show CDR1 as SEHNR and CDR2 as FQNEAQ (reference sequence). The CDR3 DNA is TGTGCCAGCAGTACACAGGGGGGGGCCTATGGCTACACCTTC. This encodes CASSTQGGAYGYTF.

This chain uses TRBV25-1 with TRBJ2-7; D is unresolved. The CDR3 has 12 amino acids. CDR1 and CDR2 from the germline V gene are MGHDK and SYGVNS. V lost 2 bases and J 8 bases, leaving 10 bases between the germline ends. CDR3 in amino acids: CASSEVAEKQYF. The DNA for the CDR3 is TGTGCCAGCAGTGAAGTGGCGGAGAAGCAGTACTTC.

The CDR3 nucleotides are TGCGCCAGCAGCCTCCAAGGATGGGAGGCCACAGATACGCAGTATTTT. The encoded protein is CASSLQGWEATDTQYF. The chain is built from TRBV4-1 and TRBJ2-3, with D perhaps TRBD2 (6 bases). The CDR3 length is 16 residues. Germline loops: CDR1 MGHRA, CDR2 YSYEKL. V lost 4 bases to trimming and J lost 2 bases, with 16 bases between them.

This clone turned up a few times. V is TRBV21-1 and J is TRBJ2-1; whether TRBD1, the table's D call, matches the DNA was not checked. TRBV21-1 is a pseudogene segment. The CDR3 is made up of 16 amino acids. CDR3 amino acids: CASSKEGRAREYEQFF. The CDR3 DNA follows: TGTGCCAGCAGCAAAGAAGGCAGGGCGAGAGAATATGAGCAGTTCTTC.

In its sample, this clone was seen once. The gene calls are TRBV7-2 and TRBJ2-6, with 7 bases lining up with TRBD1. The length of the CDR3 is 15 residues. V shed 5 bases, J shed 2 bases, and the junction held 3 bases outside the gene matches. CDR1 is SGHTA, CDR2 FQGNSA, per germline. CDR3 DNA: TGTGCCAGCAGCCACACAGGGGCTGGGGCCAACGTCCTGACTTTC. Amino acids: CASSHTGAGANVLTF.

V and J are TRBV5-1 and TRBJ2-5; no reliable D call. Germline loops: CDR1 SGHRS, CDR2 YFSETQ. There are 13 residues in the CDR3. V lost 2 bases and J lost 5, with 10 bases in between. The CDR3 is CASSFKARETQYF. The CDR3 DNA follows: TGCGCCAGCAGCTTTAAGGCCAGGGAGACCCAGTACTTC.

V is TRBV2 and J is TRBJ2-5; 11 positions match TRBD2. The length of the CDR3 is 15 residues. V was clipped by 6 bases and J by 1 base; unmatched bases: 4. Germline values: CDR1 SNHLY, CDR2 FYNNEI. CDR3 nucleotide sequence: TGTGCCAGCAGCGCCGGACTAGCGGGCCAAGAGACCCAGTACTTC. It encodes CASSAGLAGQETQYF.

The chain employs TRBV19 and TRBJ2-7, with 8 bases matching TRBD1. Trimming took 4 bases from V and 0 from J; bases not matched to a gene: 8. CDR1 and CDR2 from the germline V gene are LNHDA and SQIVND (reference sequence). The CDR3 is 16 amino acids. CDR3 nucleotide sequence: TGTGCCAGTAGTAATCCGGGACAGGCCCTCTCCTACGAGCAGTACTTC. It codes for CASSNPGQALSYEQYF.

V is TRBV2 and J is TRBJ2-2, with TRBD2 as a possible D gene (5 bases). This CDR3 is 14 amino acids long. V was clipped by 6 bases and J by 0 bases, with 8 bases between them. CDR1 and CDR2 from the germline V gene are SNHLY and FYNNEI. The CDR3 DNA sequence: TGTGCCAGCAGCCGGACTTCGAACACCGGGGAGCTGTTTTTT. Translation gives CASSRTSNTGELFF. The variable domain in full, with the rest retrieved from reference TRBV2 and TRBJ2-2, is EPEVTQTPSHQVTQMGQEVILRCVPISNHLYFYWYRQILGQKVEFLVSFYNNEISEKSEIFDDQFSVERPDGSNFTLKIRSTKLEDSAMYFCASSRTSNTGELFFGEGSRLTVL.